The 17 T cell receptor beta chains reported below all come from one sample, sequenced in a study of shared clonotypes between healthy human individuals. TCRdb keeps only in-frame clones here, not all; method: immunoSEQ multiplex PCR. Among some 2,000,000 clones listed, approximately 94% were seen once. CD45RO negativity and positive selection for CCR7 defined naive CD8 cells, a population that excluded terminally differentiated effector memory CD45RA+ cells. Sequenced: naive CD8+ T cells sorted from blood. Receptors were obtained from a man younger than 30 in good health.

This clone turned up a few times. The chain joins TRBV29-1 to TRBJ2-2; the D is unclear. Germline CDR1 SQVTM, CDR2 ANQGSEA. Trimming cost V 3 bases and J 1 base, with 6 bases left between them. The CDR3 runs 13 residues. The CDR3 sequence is CSVERQNTGELFF. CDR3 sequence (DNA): TGCAGCGTTGAGCGGCAGAACACCGGGGAGCTGTTTTTT.

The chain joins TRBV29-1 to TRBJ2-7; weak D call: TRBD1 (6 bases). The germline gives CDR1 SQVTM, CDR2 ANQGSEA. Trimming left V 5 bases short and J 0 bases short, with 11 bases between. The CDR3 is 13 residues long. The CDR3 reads CSVSGQSSYEQYF. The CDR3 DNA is TGCAGCGTTAGTGGACAGTCCTCCTACGAGCAGTACTTC.

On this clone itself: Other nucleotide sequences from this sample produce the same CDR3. CDR3 nucleotide sequence: TGTGCCAGCAGCTTAGCCGGGCCGAACACTGAAGCTTTCTTT. As protein: CASSLAGPNTEAFF. V and J are TRBV11-2 and TRBJ1-1; no reliable D call. Germline assignment: CDR1 SGHAT and CDR2 FQNNGV. The CDR3 runs 14 residues. V was shortened by 1 base and J by 1 base, with 7 bases between the two germline ends.

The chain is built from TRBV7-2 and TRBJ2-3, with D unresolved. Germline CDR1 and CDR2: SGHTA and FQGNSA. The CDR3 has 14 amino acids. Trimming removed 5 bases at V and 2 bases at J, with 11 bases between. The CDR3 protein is CASSPTSYTDTQYF. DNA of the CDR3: TGTGCCAGCAGCCCCACCTCCTACACAGATACGCAGTATTTT.

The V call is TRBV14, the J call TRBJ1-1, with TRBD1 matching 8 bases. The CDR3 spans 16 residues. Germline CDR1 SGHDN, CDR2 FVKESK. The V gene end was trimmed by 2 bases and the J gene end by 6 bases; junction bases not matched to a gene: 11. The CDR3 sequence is CASSQLRTGIIPEAFF. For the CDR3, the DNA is TGTGCCAGCAGCCAACTCCGGACAGGGATAATCCCTGAAGCTTTCTTT.

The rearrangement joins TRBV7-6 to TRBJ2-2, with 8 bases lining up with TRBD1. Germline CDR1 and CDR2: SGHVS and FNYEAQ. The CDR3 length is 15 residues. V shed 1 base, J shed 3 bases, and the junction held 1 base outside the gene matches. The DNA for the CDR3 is TGTGCCAGCAGCTTAGACAGGGGGTACACCGGGGAGCTGTTTTTT. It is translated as CASSLDRGYTGELFF.

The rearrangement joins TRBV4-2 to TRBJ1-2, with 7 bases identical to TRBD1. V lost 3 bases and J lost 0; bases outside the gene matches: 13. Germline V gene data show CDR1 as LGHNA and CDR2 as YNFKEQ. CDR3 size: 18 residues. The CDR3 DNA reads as TGTGCCAGCAGCCAGGCCGGGACAGCCTTACTTACTAACTATGGCTACACCTTC. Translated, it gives CASSQAGTALLTNYGYTF.

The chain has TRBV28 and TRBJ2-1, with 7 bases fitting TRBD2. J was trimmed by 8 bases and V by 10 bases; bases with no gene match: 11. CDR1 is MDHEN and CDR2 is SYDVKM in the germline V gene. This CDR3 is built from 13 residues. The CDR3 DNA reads TGTGCCACCCTTCCCGGGGGGAGCGATGAGCAGTTCTTC. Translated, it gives CATLPGGSDEQFF.

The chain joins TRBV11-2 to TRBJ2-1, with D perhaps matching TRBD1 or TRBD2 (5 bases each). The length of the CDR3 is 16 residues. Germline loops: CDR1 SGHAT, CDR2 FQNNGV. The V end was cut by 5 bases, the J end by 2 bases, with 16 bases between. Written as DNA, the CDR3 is TGTGCCAGCAGCGCCACCGGGACCAACCCCTACAATGAGCAGTTCTTC. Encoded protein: CASSATGTNPYNEQFF.

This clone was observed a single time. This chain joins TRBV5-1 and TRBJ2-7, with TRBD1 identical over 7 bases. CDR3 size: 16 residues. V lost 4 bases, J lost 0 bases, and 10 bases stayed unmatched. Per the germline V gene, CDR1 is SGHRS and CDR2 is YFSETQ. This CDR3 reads CASSRTVRDSSYEQYF. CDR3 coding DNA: TGCGCCAGCAGCCGTACCGTGAGGGACAGCTCCTACGAGCAGTACTTC.

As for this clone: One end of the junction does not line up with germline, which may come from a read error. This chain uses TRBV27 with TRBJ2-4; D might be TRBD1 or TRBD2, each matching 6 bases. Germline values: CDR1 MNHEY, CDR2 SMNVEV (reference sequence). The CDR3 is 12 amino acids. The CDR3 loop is CASGDRLTRLDF. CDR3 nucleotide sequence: TGTGCCAGCGGCGACAGGTTGACTAGGCTGGACTTC.

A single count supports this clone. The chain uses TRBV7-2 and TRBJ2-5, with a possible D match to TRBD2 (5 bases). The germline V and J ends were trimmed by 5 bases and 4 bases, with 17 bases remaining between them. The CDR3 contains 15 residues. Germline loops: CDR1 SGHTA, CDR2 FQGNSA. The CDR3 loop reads CASSHSPAVGETQYF. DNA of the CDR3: TGTGCCAGCAGCCACAGTCCAGCGGTTGGAGAGACCCAGTACTTC. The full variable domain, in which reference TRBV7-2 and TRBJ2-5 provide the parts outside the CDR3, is GAGVSQSPSNKVTEKGKDVELRCDPISGHTALYWYRQSLGQGLEFLIYFQGNSAPDKSGLPSDRFSAERTGGSVSTLTIQRTQQEDSAVYLCASSHSPAVGETQYFGPGTRLLVL.

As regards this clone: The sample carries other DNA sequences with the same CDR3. CDR3 region: CASSEGAYEQYF. The CDR3 region has the DNA TGTGCCAGCAGTGAAGGGGCCTACGAGCAGTACTTC. The V gene is TRBV2, the J gene TRBJ2-7, with D uncertain. In germline, CDR1 is SNHLY, CDR2 FYNNEI. Trimming pared 1 base from V and 2 bases from J, leaving 3 bases between. The CDR3 runs 12 residues.

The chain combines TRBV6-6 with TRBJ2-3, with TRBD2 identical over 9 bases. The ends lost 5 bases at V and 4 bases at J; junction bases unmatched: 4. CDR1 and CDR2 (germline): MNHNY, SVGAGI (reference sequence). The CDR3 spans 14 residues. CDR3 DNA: TGTGCCAGCAGTGGCGGGGGGGCCCCAGATACGCAGTATTTT. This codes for CASSGGGAPDTQYF.

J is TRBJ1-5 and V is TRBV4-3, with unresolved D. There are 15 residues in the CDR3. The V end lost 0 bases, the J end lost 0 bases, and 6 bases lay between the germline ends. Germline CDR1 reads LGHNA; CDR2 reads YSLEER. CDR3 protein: CASSQDEGSNQPQHF. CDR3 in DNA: TGCGCCAGCAGCCAAGACGAAGGTAGCAATCAGCCCCAGCATTTT.

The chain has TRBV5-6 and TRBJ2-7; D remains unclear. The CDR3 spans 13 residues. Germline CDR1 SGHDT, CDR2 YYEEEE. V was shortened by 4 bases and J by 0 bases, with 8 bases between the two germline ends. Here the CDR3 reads CASSPESSYEQYF. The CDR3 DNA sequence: TGTGCCAGCAGCCCTGAGAGCTCCTACGAGCAGTACTTC.

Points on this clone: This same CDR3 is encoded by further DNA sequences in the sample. The chain's CDR3 is CASSLGFDEQYF. The CDR3 DNA reads TGTGCCAGCAGCTTGGGATTCGACGAGCAGTACTTC. The chain combines TRBV7-9 with TRBJ2-7; D not certain. V was cut by 3 bases and J by 5 bases, with 8 bases left in between. Looked up from germline, CDR1 is SEHNR and CDR2 is FQNEAQ (reference sequence). The CDR3 is 12 residues long. Full variable domain (remainder filled in from reference TRBV7-9 and TRBJ2-7): DTGVSQNPRHKITKRGQNVTFRCDPISEHNRLYWYRQTLGQGPEFLTYFQNEAQLEKSRLLSDRFSAERPKGSFSTLEIQRTEQGDSAMYLCASSLGFDEQYFGPGTRLTVT.